This T cell receptor (beta chain) originates from a study of T cell repertoires in cytomegalovirus infection. Overall study context: Through public TCR beta signatures, both CMV infection and matching HLA type were indicated. Study-wide points: Clonotypes of TCR beta that were HLA-C-restricted and CMV-specific dominated the ex vivo response.

TCRdb re-called the reads with MiXCR, one entry per CDR3 protein. The data contain 500,000 or so distinct CDR3 sequences, about 15% of them singletons. This clonotype was seen only a few times. Its target is unknown. This TCR came from a human donor in good health (CMV status not recorded). Some clones in this sample may be carry-over from other donors' samples. Sequenced input: CD8+ T cells from PBMCs.

The CDR3 coding sequence is TGCGCCAGCAGCCAAGAGGACAGGTCTAACTATGGCTACACCTTC. It codes for CASSQEDRSNYGYTF. The chain uses TRBV4-1 and TRBJ1-2, with 7 bases fitting TRBD1. The germline V gene has CDR1 MGHRA and CDR2 YSYEKL. The trim removed 0 bases at V and 0 bases at J, leaving 1 base unmatched. The CDR3 consists of 15 residues.